This TCR beta chain was documented in a study of cytomegalovirus exposure and HLA in healthy donors. Study-level information: Out of 398 genotyped donors, about 80% belonged to the Caucasian-associated ancestry cluster. Study-level findings and limits: Roughly even sequencing depth across donors was the assumption behind the presence/absence analyses. Investigators reported some 150 TCR beta chains as tied to cytomegalovirus.

The PCR employed 60 Vbeta primers together with 13 Jbeta primers. Original handling: In a later analysis, roughly 11 million of 75 million to 85 million unique beta chains occurred in at least two donors. The method was immunoSEQ multiplex PCR; TCRdb's version includes in-frame clones alone and lacks a portion of them. That table furnishes V, J and clone size, whereas the DNA furnished D and trimming. The data show roughly 180,000 clones, about 80% seen once. Germline CDR1 is SNHLY and CDR2 is FYNNEI. V lost 0 bases and J lost 5; bases outside the gene matches: 7. This CDR3 spans 15 amino acids. Remarks on this clone: Its cognate antigen is unknown.

What was sequenced was PBMCs. The genes are TRBV2 and TRBJ2-7, with 7 bases matching TRBD1. The sequence was obtained from a woman in her sixties or seventies in good health and CMV-seropositive. The CDR3 sequence is CASSEAGQLKDEQYF. The CDR3 DNA follows: TGTGCCAGCAGTGAAGCGGGACAGCTCAAAGACGAGCAGTACTTC.